This TCR beta chain was documented in a study of blood T cell repertoires in COVID-19. V dropped 4 bases and J dropped 5 bases, with 11 bases sitting between them. The CDR3 extends over 13 amino acids. Germline values: CDR1 SEHNR, CDR2 FQNEAQ (reference sequence). The table came from immunoSEQ multiplex PCR; TCRdb's copy has only in-frame clones and leaves some out. This sample has about 64,000 clones; 70% to 90% occur once, and the top ten carry more than 13%. V usage is TRBV7-9 and J usage is TRBJ2-5; a possible D gene is TRBD1 (6 bases). This receptor was identified in an elderly man with acute or convalescent COVID-19. Sequencing was carried out using peripheral blood. The CDR3, as DNA: TGTGCCAGCAGCTCAGGGGCAGGGGAGACCCAGTACTTC. This encodes CASSSGAGETQYF.